The TCR beta chain under discussion was sequenced for a study of blood T cell repertoires in COVID-19. Whole-study context: T cells, B-cell-depleted T cells, or PBMCs supplied cDNA or gDNA.

Germline CDR1 is MNHEY and CDR2 is SMNVEV (reference sequence). The V segment lost 6 bases and the J segment 5 bases; nucleotides outside the gene matches: 7. The length of the CDR3 is 15 residues. In the original workflow: Scientists estimated how many nucleated cells there were by amplifying reference gene primers. Data came from immunoSEQ multiplex PCR; TCRdb stores just in-frame clones and leaves some out. Clonal size and the V and J genes are those of that table, whereas D and trimming came from the DNA. The table records around 120,000 clones, 65% to 80% of them present only once. This sequence joins TRBV27 and TRBJ2-5; 12 bases are a match to TRBD2. The specimen was peripheral blood. This receptor was obtained from a man aged 45 to 65 with acute or convalescent COVID-19. CDR3 loop: CASSYTGTSGETQYF. CDR3 DNA: TGTGCCAGCAGCTATACCGGGACTAGCGGGGAGACCCAGTACTTC.